The present T cell receptor beta chain was sequenced within a study of regulatory T cells in long-lasting Graves disease. Time point of the sample: newly diagnosed GD, antithyroid drugs for less than 3 months. Generation of the TCR library employed RNA extracted from PBMCs. V shed 6 bases and J 4 bases; nucleotides not matched to a gene: 5. The CDR3 contains 14 residues. CDR1 and CDR2 from the germline V gene are SNHLY and FYNNEI. Construction of TCR beta libraries relied on iRepertoire HTBI primers and on Arm-PCR targeting CDR3 regions. TCRdb passed the multiplex PCR reads through MiXCR, listing each CDR3 protein once. There are 500,000 or so distinct CDR3 sequences in the sample; more than 15% occur only once, and approximately 25% lies in the top ten. There are many counts of this clonotype. This sample was shared with a second study, whose subject was T cells in Graves' hyperthyroidism and ophthalmopathy. That report notes: Patients aged 18 to 65 had newly diagnosed hyperthyroidism lasting under 2 months.

The sample was peripheral blood mononuclear cells (PBMCs), taken at new diagnosis, from a patient treated with antithyroid drugs. This TCR was recovered from a woman in her forties or fifties with Graves disease. The rearrangement joins TRBV2 to TRBJ1-5, with TRBD1 matching over 8 bases. The CDR3 DNA follows: TGTGCCAGCAGCGGACAGGGTACTAATCAGCCCCAGCATTTT. Encoded protein: CASSGQGTNQPQHF.